This is a list of T cell receptor beta chains from one sample in a study of tumor-infiltrating lymphocytes in localized non-small cell lung cancer. Data came from immunoSEQ multiplex PCR; TCRdb stores just in-frame clones and leaves some out. In the table there are around 14,000 clones, about two thirds of which are singletons. Sequencing input: uninvolved lung tissue not adjacent to the tumor. Receptors originate from a human donor with non-small cell lung cancer. Both conserved end residues are part of each CDR3. Fields, in order: J gene, clone size, V gene, D gene, CDR3 protein, CDR3 DNA. The D gene is left open where the match is weak. Expanded clones are given a class, and other clones once, few, many or no size at all.

j_gene: TRBJ1-1
abundance: .
v_gene: TRBV12-5
d_gene: .
CDR3aa: CASGLTLNTEAFF
CDR3nt: TGTGCTAGTGGTTTGACGTTGAACACTGAAGCTTTCTTT

j_gene: TRBJ2-1
abundance: .
v_gene: TRBV7-2
d_gene: .
CDR3aa: CASSSGAGRRVGNEQFF
CDR3nt: TGTGCCAGCAGCTCAGGGGCGGGGCGCAGGGTAGGTAATGAGCAGTTCTTC

j_gene: TRBJ1-5
abundance: .
v_gene: TRBV30
d_gene: TRBD1
CDR3aa: CAWSRGQTSQPQHF
CDR3nt: TGTGCCTGGAGTAGGGGACAGACAAGTCAGCCCCAGCATTTT

j_gene: TRBJ2-5
abundance: .
v_gene: TRBV25-1
d_gene: TRBD2
CDR3aa: CASSESFSAGPETQYF
CDR3nt: TGTGCCAGCAGTGAATCCTTTTCAGCGGGACCTGAGACCCAGTACTTC

j_gene: TRBJ2-1
abundance: few
v_gene: TRBV6-1
d_gene: TRBD2
CDR3aa: CAIPLTLAGGMQFF
CDR3nt: TGTGCCATCCCCCTGACCCTAGCGGGGGGGATGCAGTTCTTC

j_gene: TRBJ1-2
abundance: .
v_gene: TRBV14
d_gene: .
CDR3aa: CASSQEDRYGYTF
CDR3nt: TGTGCCAGCAGCCAAGAGGATCGTTATGGCTACACCTTC

j_gene: TRBJ2-3
abundance: .
v_gene: TRBV9
d_gene: .
CDR3aa: CASSEARKETDTQYF
CDR3nt: TGTGCCAGCAGCGAGGCCCGAAAAGAGACAGATACGCAGTATTTT

j_gene: TRBJ2-7
abundance: .
v_gene: TRBV4-1
d_gene: .
CDR3aa: CASSQDGLAGSYEQYF
CDR3nt: TGCGCCAGCAGCCAAGACGGCCTAGCAGGGTCCTACGAGCAGTACTTC

j_gene: TRBJ1-6
abundance: .
v_gene: TRBV28
d_gene: .
CDR3aa: CASSLLGGSYNSPLHF
CDR3nt: TGTGCCAGCAGTTTGCTGGGGGGCTCCTATAATTCACCCCTCCACTTT

j_gene: TRBJ2-5
abundance: .
v_gene: TRBV19
d_gene: .
CDR3aa: CASRTRNQETQYF
CDR3nt: TGTGCCAGTAGAACACGGAATCAAGAGACCCAGTACTTC

j_gene: TRBJ1-5
abundance: .
v_gene: TRBV7-9
d_gene: TRBD1
CDR3aa: CASSLTGNQPQHF
CDR3nt: TGTGCCAGCAGCTTGACAGGGAATCAGCCCCAGCATTTT

j_gene: TRBJ2-3
abundance: .
v_gene: TRBV19
d_gene: TRBD1
CDR3aa: CASSISTGASTDTQYF
CDR3nt: TGTGCCAGTAGTATATCGACAGGGGCTAGCACAGATACGCAGTATTTT

j_gene: TRBJ2-3
abundance: .
v_gene: TRBV6-6
d_gene: TRBD2
CDR3aa: CASSSRLAATDTQYF
CDR3nt: TGTGCCAGCAGTTCCCGACTAGCGGCCACAGATACGCAGTATTTT

j_gene: TRBJ2-1
abundance: .
v_gene: TRBV5-1
d_gene: TRBD2
CDR3aa: CASSLVGSGIFEQFF
CDR3nt: TGCGCCAGCAGCTTGGTAGGTAGCGGGATATTTGAGCAGTTCTTC

j_gene: TRBJ2-7
abundance: .
v_gene: TRBV28
d_gene: TRBD2
CDR3aa: CASSQGTSGNYEQYF
CDR3nt: TGTGCCAGCAGCCAAGGGACTAGCGGGAACTACGAGCAGTACTTC

j_gene: TRBJ1-5
abundance: .
v_gene: TRBV6-6
d_gene: TRBD1
CDR3aa: CASSRTGGNQPQHF
CDR3nt: TGTGCCAGCAGCAGGACAGGGGGGAATCAGCCCCAGCATTTT

j_gene: TRBJ2-1
abundance: .
v_gene: TRBV5-1
d_gene: TRBD1
CDR3aa: CASSSWDSPSYEQFF
CDR3nt: TGCGCCAGCAGCTCTTGGGACAGTCCGTCGTATGAGCAGTTCTTC

j_gene: TRBJ2-1
abundance: .
v_gene: TRBV7-3
d_gene: .
CDR3aa: CASSFQGRNEQFF
CDR3nt: TGTGCCAGCAGCTTCCAGGGGAGAAATGAGCAGTTCTTC

j_gene: TRBJ2-1
abundance: .
v_gene: TRBV28
d_gene: .
CDR3aa: CASRVPTGNEQFF
CDR3nt: TGTGCCAGCAGAGTACCGACAGGCAATGAGCAGTTCTTC

j_gene: TRBJ1-3
abundance: .
v_gene: TRBV28
d_gene: .
CDR3aa: CASSLPSTSSRGNTIYF
CDR3nt: TGTGCCAGCAGTTTACCGTCGACCAGCAGCCGTGGAAACACCATATATTTT

j_gene: TRBJ1-3
abundance: .
v_gene: TRBV7-6
d_gene: .
CDR3aa: CASSLPGSTGRNTIYF
CDR3nt: TGTGCCAGCAGCTTACCGGGATCGACAGGCCGAAACACCATATATTTT

j_gene: TRBJ2-5
abundance: large
v_gene: TRBV15
d_gene: TRBD1
CDR3aa: CATSREPPGRGRETQYF
CDR3nt: TGTGCCACCAGCAGAGAACCCCCCGGCAGGGGGCGGGAGACCCAGTACTTC

j_gene: TRBJ1-5
abundance: .
v_gene: TRBV28
d_gene: .
CDR3aa: CASRSLEASNQPQHF
CDR3nt: TGTGCCAGCAGATCGCTCGAAGCTAGCAATCAGCCCCAGCATTTT

j_gene: TRBJ2-7
abundance: .
v_gene: TRBV4-2
d_gene: TRBD2
CDR3aa: CASSQGVGREVYEQYF
CDR3nt: TGTGCCAGCAGCCAAGGGGTCGGGCGGGAGGTCTACGAGCAGTACTTC